These 11 T cell receptor beta chains were all obtained from the same sample, sequenced in a study of graft-versus-host responses after intestinal transplantation. Here immunoSEQ multiplex PCR was the method, and the copy in TCRdb shows in-frame clones only, minus some. Altogether tens of thousands of clones are present, roughly nine tenths being singletons, with the ten largest covering approximately 2.7%. Their cognate antigens are unknown. Specimen: unstimulated CD8+ T cells sorted from spleen or lymph node cells, collected before intestinal transplant. The receptors shown here come from a human donor who received an intestinal transplant.

This clone was recorded a few times. This chain joins TRBV19 and TRBJ2-7, with D perhaps TRBD2 (5 bases). CDR1 is LNHDA, CDR2 SQIVND, per germline (reference sequence). CDR3 length: 14 residues. Trimming took 7 bases from V and 0 from J, leaving 13 bases between them. The CDR3 region has the DNA TGTGCCAGTACCCCTACGGGAAGCTCCTACGAGCAGTACTTC. This translates into CASTPTGSSYEQYF.

The chain combines TRBV28 with TRBJ2-2; TRBD2 agrees at 9 bases. Germline CDR1 and CDR2: MDHEN and SYDVKM. Trimming removed 3 bases from V and 4 bases from J; junction bases left unmatched: 6. The CDR3 has 16 amino acids. CDR3 sequence: CASSLWLAGSTGELFF. For the CDR3, the DNA is TGTGCCAGCAGTTTGTGGCTAGCGGGAAGCACCGGGGAGCTGTTTTTT.

The chain carries TRBV2 and TRBJ2-3, with TRBD2 identical over 9 bases. The CDR3 covers 21 residues. V was pared by 1 base and J by 5 bases, with 22 bases of the junction left unmatched. Germline CDR1 reads SNHLY; CDR2 reads FYNNEI. CDR3 sequence (DNA): TGTGCCAGCAGTGAAGTATTGGGCAGGGTGAGCGGGGGGTTGATTAGAGATACGCAGTATTTT. Amino acid sequence: CASSEVLGRVSGGLIRDTQYF.

The CDR3 reads CASSWDRYEQYF. The CDR3 bases are TGCGCCAGCAGTTGGGACAGGTACGAGCAGTACTTC. The chain carries TRBV5-1 and TRBJ2-7, with 8 bases that match TRBD1. The CDR3 runs 12 residues. Germline lookup yields CDR1 SGHRS and CDR2 YFSETQ. V lost 5 bases to trimming and J lost 4 bases; unmatched junction nucleotides: 2.

The chain recombines TRBV9 with TRBJ2-1, with 7 bases lining up with TRBD2. Unmatched junction bases numbered 1, after V lost 3 bases and J lost 1 base. This CDR3 region has 14 residues. The V gene's germline CDR1 is SGDLS and CDR2 YYNGEE. CDR3 residues: CASSDGGSYNEQFF. In nucleotides, the CDR3 is TGTGCCAGCAGCGACGGGGGGTCCTACAATGAGCAGTTCTTC.

This chain uses TRBV15 with TRBJ2-7; 10 nucleotides align to TRBD1. This CDR3 contains 16 residues. The germline CDR1 and CDR2 sequences are LNHNV and YYDKDF (reference sequence). With V trimmed by 2 bases and J by 8 bases, 12 bases remained unmatched. As DNA, the CDR3 is TGTGCCACCAGCAGATTCTCCGGGACAGGGGTTGGGCAGCAGTACTTC. Translating gives CATSRFSGTGVGQQYF.

The chain recombines TRBV9 with TRBJ2-7; 11 bases are shared with TRBD1. The germline gives CDR1 SGDLS, CDR2 YYNGEE. Trimming removed 3 bases from V and 6 bases from J; junction bases left unmatched: 5. The CDR3 spans 14 residues. CDR3 coding DNA: TGTGCCAGCAGCGGCGGGACAGGGGGTTCCGAGCAGTACTTC. It is translated as CASSGGTGGSEQYF.

This chain joins TRBV11-1 and TRBJ1-1; TRBD1 aligns across 8 bases. Germline V gene data show CDR1 as SGHAT and CDR2 as FQDESV (reference sequence). The CDR3 runs to 14 residues. The junction had 2 bases not matched to a gene; V was cut back by 4 bases and J by 1 base. The CDR3 sequence is CASSSGQGNTEAFF. CDR3 nucleotide sequence: TGTGCCAGCAGCTCAGGACAGGGGAACACTGAAGCTTTCTTT. Full variable domain (remainder filled in from reference TRBV11-1 and TRBJ1-1): EAEVAQSPRYKITEKSQAVAFWCDPISGHATLYWYRQILGQGPELLVQFQDESVVDDSQLPKDRFSAERLKGVDSTLKIQPAELGDSAMYLCASSSGQGNTEAFFGQGTRLTVV.

The chain recombines TRBV10-2 with TRBJ2-2; D remains ambiguous. CDR1 is WSHSY and CDR2 is SAAADI in the germline V gene. V was trimmed by 6 bases and J by 0 bases, leaving 14 bases between them. The CDR3 covers 16 residues. This CDR3 reads CASSTLYDTNTGELFF. The CDR3 region has the DNA TGCGCCAGCAGCACCCTCTACGACACGAACACCGGGGAGCTGTTTTTT.

The CDR3 DNA reads TGTGCCAGCAGTCCCCTAGGGGGCACCTACAATGAGCAGTTCTTC. It codes for CASSPLGGTYNEQFF. The J gene is TRBJ2-1, the V gene TRBV27; 7 bases line up with TRBD1. V lost 5 bases and J lost 2; bases outside the gene matches: 6. Germline CDR1 MNHEY, CDR2 SMNVEV (reference sequence). The length of the CDR3 is 15 residues.

V is TRBV4-1 and J is TRBJ1-2; TRBD1 might be the D (6 bases). The CDR3 has 14 residues. Germline V gene sequence: CDR1 MGHRA, CDR2 YSYEKL. The ends were cut back, 0 bases at V and 8 bases at J, with 13 bases in the middle. The CDR3 coding sequence is TGCGCCAGCAGCCAAGAAGGGGGAGCCCGCGGCTACACCTTC. Its translation: CASSQEGGARGYTF.